The entry below gives a single T cell receptor beta chain sequence along with its context. Its target is unknown. In TCRdb, the RT-PCR reads were re-called with MiXCR into one record per CDR3 protein. The table has 500,000 to 600,000 distinct CDR3 sequences, over 9% seen once. The record originates from a study of response to subunit inactivated influenza vaccine. Study findings and constraints: It was the authors' suggestion that each seasonal influenza vaccination recruits few new T cells.

The length of the CDR3 is 15 residues. CDR1 is MGHRA, CDR2 YSYEKL, per germline. Between the trimmed V and J ends, which lost 3 bases and 3 bases, there was a span of 15 bases. The data also belong to a second study, concerning T cells expressing NK-cell markers. That report notes: Production of TCR beta cDNA relied on 5'RACE template switching with UMIs. Just one sequenced donor of eight was HCMV-seronegative, while seven were seropositive. In a handful of donors, dominant CD3+CD56+NKG2C+ clonotypes ranked among the top 10 CD8+ clonotypes. Where a few donors were concerned, these clonotypes also led the CD3+CD56-NKG2C+ fraction.

The chain has TRBV4-1 and TRBJ2-7; either TRBD1 or TRBD2 may fit D (6 bases each). The receptor was isolated from a man aged 50-59 years who received an inactivated influenza vaccine. Here the sequenced sample was PBMCs from blood, taken on the day of vaccination. CDR3 in amino acids: CASSQMEGVGYEQYF. CDR3 in DNA: TGCGCCAGCAGCCAGATGGAGGGGGTAGGCTACGAGCAGTACTTC.